A selection of T cell receptor beta chains follows, all from one sample in a study of T cells in Graves' hyperthyroidism and ophthalmopathy. From the multiplex PCR reads, TCRdb called clonotypes with MiXCR, one entry per CDR3 protein. The sample has about 400,000 distinct CDR3 sequences, 12% to 15% seen once. Sample: blood. These receptor sequences come from a woman in her sixties with Graves' ophthalmopathy. The CDR3 runs from the conserved cysteine through the conserved F or W. The D gene is left open where the match is weak. Some rows mark clone size as missing; the rest say once, few, many or name a class of expanded clone.

CDR3 DNA: TGTGCCAGCGCGGGGGACCGCTCTAACTATGGCTACACCTTC; CDR3 protein: CASAGDRSNYGYTF; D gene: -; V gene: TRBV27; J gene: TRBJ1-2; clone size: many
CDR3 DNA: TGTGCCATTTTGGGACAGGGGGCTGGAGAGACCCAGTACTTC; CDR3 protein: CAILGQGAGETQYF; D gene: TRBD1; V gene: TRBV10-3; J gene: TRBJ2-5; clone size: many
CDR3 DNA: TGTGCCAGCAGCGCCGGGGGGGGCGACACCGGGGAGCTGTTTTTT; CDR3 protein: CASSAGGGDTGELFF; D gene: TRBD2; V gene: TRBV7-8; J gene: TRBJ2-2; clone size: few
CDR3 DNA: TGTGCCAGCAGCGTACTAGCGGGAGGGCCCTCCGGTAGGGCCGGGGAGCTGTTTTTT; CDR3 protein: CASSVLAGGPSGRAGELFF; D gene: TRBD2; V gene: TRBV7-3; J gene: TRBJ2-2; clone size: many
CDR3 DNA: TGTGCCAGCTCACGGGATATGGGGGAGACCCAGTACTTC; CDR3 protein: CASSRDMGETQYF; D gene: -; V gene: TRBV18; J gene: TRBJ2-5; clone size: many
CDR3 DNA: TGTGCCAGCAGCTTAGGGGCCGGCGAGCAGTACTTC; CDR3 protein: CASSLGAGEQYF; D gene: -; V gene: TRBV11-2; J gene: TRBJ2-7; clone size: many
CDR3 DNA: TGCAGCGTTTCCGGGGGTAACTATGGCTACACCTTC; CDR3 protein: CSVSGGNYGYTF; D gene: -; V gene: TRBV29-1; J gene: TRBJ1-2; clone size: -
CDR3 DNA: TGTGCCAGCAGTTTGGCTGGGACCCACGAGCAGTACTTC; CDR3 protein: CASSLAGTHEQYF; D gene: -; V gene: TRBV28; J gene: TRBJ2-7; clone size: once
CDR3 DNA: TGTGCCAGCATTTGGACCCCGGGGCAAGGGGAGCTGTTTTTT; CDR3 protein: CASIWTPGQGELFF; D gene: -; V gene: TRBV6-1; J gene: TRBJ2-2; clone size: -
CDR3 DNA: TGTGCCACCAGCGCCCCAGGGGGGAGGGGATATGGCTACACCTTC; CDR3 protein: CATSAPGGRGYGYTF; D gene: TRBD1; V gene: TRBV15; J gene: TRBJ1-2; clone size: few
CDR3 DNA: TGTGCCAGCAGCTTGGTCGGGGGAGGCTCCAATGAGCAGTTCTTC; CDR3 protein: CASSLVGGGSNEQFF; D gene: -; V gene: TRBV5-6; J gene: TRBJ2-1; clone size: once
CDR3 DNA: TGCAGTGCTCCCCTGGCTGGCTCGACCCACTACGAGCAGTACTTC; CDR3 protein: CSAPLAGSTHYEQYF; D gene: -; V gene: TRBV20-1; J gene: TRBJ2-7; clone size: many
CDR3 DNA: TGTGCCAGCAGCTTCGAGGGGGCATCGGGAGGATACAATGAGCAGTTCTTC; CDR3 protein: CASSFEGASGGYNEQFF; D gene: -; V gene: TRBV7-2; J gene: TRBJ2-1; clone size: many
CDR3 DNA: TGCAGTGCTAGACACCCATCTTGGCCCAGGGCGGATGTGAAAACTGAAGCTTTCTTT; CDR3 protein: CSARHPSWPRADVKTEAFF; D gene: -; V gene: TRBV20-1; J gene: TRBJ1-1; clone size: -
CDR3 DNA: TGTGCCAGCAGCTTAGCAAGCGGTGAGCAGTTCTTC; CDR3 protein: CASSLASGEQFF; D gene: -; V gene: TRBV7-9; J gene: TRBJ2-1; clone size: many
CDR3 DNA: TGTGCCAGCAGTTTACTGGGGACCGGGGCGGGCCGGTACCAAGAGACCCAGTACTTC; CDR3 protein: CASSLLGTGAGRYQETQYF; D gene: -; V gene: TRBV27; J gene: TRBJ2-5; clone size: many
CDR3 DNA: TGTGCCAGCAGCTTAGCGGGAGGGCCTCAGTACTTC; CDR3 protein: CASSLAGGPQYF; D gene: TRBD2; V gene: TRBV7-9; J gene: TRBJ2-5; clone size: -
CDR3 DNA: TGTGCCAGCAGTTACTCGGGGTCTGGTCAGCCCCAGCATTTT; CDR3 protein: CASSYSGSGQPQHF; D gene: -; V gene: TRBV6-6; J gene: TRBJ1-5; clone size: -
CDR3 DNA: TGTGCCTGGAATACGGGGTTCGGGGCCAACGTCCTGACTTTC; CDR3 protein: CAWNTGFGANVLTF; D gene: -; V gene: TRBV30; J gene: TRBJ2-6; clone size: few
CDR3 DNA: TGTGCCAGCAGTTTCCTGTGGACTAGCGGGTACAATGAGCAGTTCTTC; CDR3 protein: CASSFLWTSGYNEQFF; D gene: TRBD2; V gene: TRBV27; J gene: TRBJ2-1; clone size: -
CDR3 DNA: TGTGCCAGCAGCCAAGATCAGGAAGAGGGAAGTGAGCAGTTCTTC; CDR3 protein: CASSQDQEEGSEQFF; D gene: -; V gene: TRBV4-2; J gene: TRBJ2-1; clone size: few
CDR3 DNA: TGCAGTGCAAGCGACCGGGCTAGCCGGGAGACCCAGTACTTC; CDR3 protein: CSASDRASRETQYF; D gene: -; V gene: TRBV20-1; J gene: TRBJ2-5; clone size: many
CDR3 DNA: TGTGCCAGCACCCTTCCAGGGGCTGCTGGGGCCAACGTCCTGACTTTC; CDR3 protein: CASTLPGAAGANVLTF; D gene: -; V gene: TRBV28; J gene: TRBJ2-6; clone size: few
CDR3 DNA: TGTGCCAGCAGCTTAGATAACAGGGTTGAGACCCAGTACTTC; CDR3 protein: CASSLDNRVETQYF; D gene: -; V gene: TRBV7-2; J gene: TRBJ2-5; clone size: many
CDR3 DNA: TGTGCCAGCAGGAACGGGCAGGGTGAAGCTTTCTTT; CDR3 protein: CASRNGQGEAFF; D gene: -; V gene: TRBV6-2/TRBV6-3; J gene: TRBJ1-1; clone size: few